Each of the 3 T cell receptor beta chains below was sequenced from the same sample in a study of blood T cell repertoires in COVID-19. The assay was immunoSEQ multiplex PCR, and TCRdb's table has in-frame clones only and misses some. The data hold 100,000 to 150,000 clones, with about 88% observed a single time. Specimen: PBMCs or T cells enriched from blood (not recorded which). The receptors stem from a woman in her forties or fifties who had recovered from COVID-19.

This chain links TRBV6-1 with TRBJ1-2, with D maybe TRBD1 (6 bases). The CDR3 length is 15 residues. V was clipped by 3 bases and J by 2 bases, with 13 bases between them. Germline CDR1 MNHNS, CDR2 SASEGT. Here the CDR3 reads CASSDAAGANYGYTF. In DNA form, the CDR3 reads TGTGCCAGCAGTGATGCGGCGGGGGCCAACTATGGCTACACCTTC.

DNA of the CDR3: TGCGCCAGCAGCTTATTTGTAAACAATGAGCAGTTCTTC. As protein: CASSLFVNNEQFF. The V call is TRBV5-1, the J call TRBJ2-1, with D hard to call. V gave up 2 bases and J gave up 5 bases, with 8 bases separating them. The CDR3 loop spans 13 amino acids. Germline V gene sequence: CDR1 SGHRS, CDR2 YFSETQ.

CDR3 in amino acids: CASSLALAGDTDTQYF. In DNA, the CDR3 is TGTGCCAGCAGCTTAGCGTTAGCGGGGGACACAGATACGCAGTATTTT. This rearrangement joins TRBV7-9 to TRBJ2-3, with TRBD2 matching over 9 bases. The V gene end was trimmed by 0 bases and the J gene end by 2 bases; junction bases not matched to a gene: 3. The CDR3 covers 16 residues. Germline V CDR1 and CDR2: SEHNR, FQNEAQ (reference sequence).